This T cell receptor beta chain was recovered during a study of patients and donors after allogeneic stem cell transplantation. V lost 3 bases and J 2 bases, leaving 14 bases between the germline ends. Germline CDR1 MNHEY, CDR2 SMNVEV (reference sequence). The CDR3 covers 16 residues. MiXCR, applied by TCRdb to the RT-PCR reads, yields one record per CDR3 protein. This table holds 200,000 to 250,000 distinct CDR3 sequences, 14% found once. The chain uses TRBV27 and TRBJ2-1; D possibly corresponds to TRBD2 (6 bases). The TCR was taken from a human donor who was either an allogeneic HSCT recipient or a stem cell or donor lymphocyte infusion donor (not recorded which). It is not recorded whose cells these are; they may come from a transplant donor. The sequenced sample was blood, either unsorted or a sorted T cell fraction (not recorded which). CDR3 in DNA: TGTGCCAGCAGTTTTTCGGGGCGGGGAACCTACAATGAGCAGTTCTTC. It is translated as CASSFSGRGTYNEQFF.